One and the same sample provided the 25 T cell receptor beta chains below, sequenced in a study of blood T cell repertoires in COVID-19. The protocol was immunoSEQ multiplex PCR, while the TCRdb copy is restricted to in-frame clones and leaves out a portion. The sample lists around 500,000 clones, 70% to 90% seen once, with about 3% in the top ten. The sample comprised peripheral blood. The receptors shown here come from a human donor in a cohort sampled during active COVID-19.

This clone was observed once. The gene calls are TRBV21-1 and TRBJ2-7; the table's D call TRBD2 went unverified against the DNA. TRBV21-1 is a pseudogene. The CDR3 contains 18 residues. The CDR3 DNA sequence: TGTGCCAGCAGCCCTCAGAGTCATAGCGGGAGGGCGGATTACGAGCAGTACTTC. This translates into CASSPQSHSGRADYEQYF.

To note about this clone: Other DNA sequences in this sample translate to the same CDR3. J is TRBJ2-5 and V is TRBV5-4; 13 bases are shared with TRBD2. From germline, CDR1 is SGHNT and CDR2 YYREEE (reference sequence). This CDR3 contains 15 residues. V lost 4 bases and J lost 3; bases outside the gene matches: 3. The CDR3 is CASSRTSGREETQYF. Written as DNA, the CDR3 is TGTGCCAGCAGCCGAACTAGCGGGAGGGAAGAGACCCAGTACTTC.

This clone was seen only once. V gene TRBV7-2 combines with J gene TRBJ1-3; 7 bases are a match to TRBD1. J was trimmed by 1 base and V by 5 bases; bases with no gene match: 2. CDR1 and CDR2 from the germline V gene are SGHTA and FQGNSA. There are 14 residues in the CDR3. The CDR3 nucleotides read TGTGCCAGCAGCCTGACAGGGTCTGGAAACACCATATATTTT. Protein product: CASSLTGSGNTIYF. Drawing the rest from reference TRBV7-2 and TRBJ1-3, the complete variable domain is GAGVSQSPSNKVTEKGKDVELRCDPISGHTALYWYRQSLGQGLEFLIYFQGNSAPDKSGLPSDRFSAERTGGSVSTLTIQRTQQEDSAVYLCASSLTGSGNTIYFGEGSWLTVV.

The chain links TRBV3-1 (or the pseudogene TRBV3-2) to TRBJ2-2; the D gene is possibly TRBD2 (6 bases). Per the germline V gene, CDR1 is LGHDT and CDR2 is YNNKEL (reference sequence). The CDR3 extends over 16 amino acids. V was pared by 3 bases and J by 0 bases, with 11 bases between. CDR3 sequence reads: CASSHFGGANTGELFF. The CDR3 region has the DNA TGTGCCAGCAGCCATTTCGGCGGGGCGAACACCGGGGAGCTGTTTTTT.

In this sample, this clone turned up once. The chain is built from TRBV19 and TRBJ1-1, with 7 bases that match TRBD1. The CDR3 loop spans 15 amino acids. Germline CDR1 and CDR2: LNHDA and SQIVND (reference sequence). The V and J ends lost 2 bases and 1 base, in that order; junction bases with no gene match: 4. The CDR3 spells CASSIQDRANTEAFF. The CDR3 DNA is TGTGCCAGTAGTATACAAGACAGGGCGAACACTGAAGCTTTCTTT.

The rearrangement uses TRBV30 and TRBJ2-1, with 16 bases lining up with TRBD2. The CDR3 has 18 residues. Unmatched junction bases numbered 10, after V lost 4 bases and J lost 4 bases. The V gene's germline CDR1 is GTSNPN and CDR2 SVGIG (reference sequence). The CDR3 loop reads CAWTSLGTSGRVYNEQFF. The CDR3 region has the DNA TGTGCCTGGACCTCGCTCGGGACTAGCGGGAGGGTATACAATGAGCAGTTCTTC.

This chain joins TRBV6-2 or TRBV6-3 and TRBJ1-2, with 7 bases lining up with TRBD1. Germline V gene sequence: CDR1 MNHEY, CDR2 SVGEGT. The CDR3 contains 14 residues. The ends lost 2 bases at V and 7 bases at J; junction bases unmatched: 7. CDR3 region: CASSYIDRESGYTF. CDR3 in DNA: TGTGCCAGCAGTTACATCGACAGGGAGTCTGGCTACACCTTC.

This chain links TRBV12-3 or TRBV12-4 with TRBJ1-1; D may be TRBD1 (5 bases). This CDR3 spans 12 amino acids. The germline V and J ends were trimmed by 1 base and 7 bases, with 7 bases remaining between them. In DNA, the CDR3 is TGTGCCAGCAGTTTAGGGCAGGGTGAAGCTTTCTTT. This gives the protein CASSLGQGEAFF.

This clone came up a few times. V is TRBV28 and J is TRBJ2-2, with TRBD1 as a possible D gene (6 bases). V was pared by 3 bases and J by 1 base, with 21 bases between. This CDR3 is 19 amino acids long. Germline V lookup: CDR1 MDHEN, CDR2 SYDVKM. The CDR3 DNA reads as TGTGCCAGCAGTTTCCCCTTGTACAGGGTTGGGCAGAACACCGGGGAGCTGTTTTTT. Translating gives CASSFPLYRVGQNTGELFF.

In DNA form, the CDR3 reads TGTGCCAGCAGTCCCCTAGGAGCAGGGGTTGTTGAGACCCAGTACTTC. It codes for CASSPLGAGVVETQYF. The chain is built from TRBV2 and TRBJ2-5; a possible D gene is TRBD1 (6 bases). The CDR3 extends over 16 amino acids. CDR1 is SNHLY, CDR2 FYNNEI, per germline. Trimming removed 5 bases from V and 5 bases from J, with 21 bases in between. The full variable domain, rest sourced from reference TRBV2 and TRBJ2-5, is EPEVTQTPSHQVTQMGQEVILRCVPISNHLYFYWYRQILGQKVEFLVSFYNNEISEKSEIFDDQFSVERPDGSNFTLKIRSTKLEDSAMYFCASSPLGAGVVETQYFGPGTRLLVL.

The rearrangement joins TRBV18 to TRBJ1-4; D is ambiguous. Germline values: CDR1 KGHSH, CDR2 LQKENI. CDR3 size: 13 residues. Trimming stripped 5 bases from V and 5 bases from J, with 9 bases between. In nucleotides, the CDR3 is TGTGCCAGCTCAGGCCAGCGGAATGAAAAACTGTTTTTT. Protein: CASSGQRNEKLFF. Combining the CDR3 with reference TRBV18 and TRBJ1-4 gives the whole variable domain NAGVMQNPRHLVRRRGQEARLRCSPMKGHSHVYWYRQLPEEGLKFMVYLQKENIIDESGMPKERFSAEFPKEGPSILRIQQVVRGDSAAYFCASSGQRNEKLFFGSGTQLSVL.

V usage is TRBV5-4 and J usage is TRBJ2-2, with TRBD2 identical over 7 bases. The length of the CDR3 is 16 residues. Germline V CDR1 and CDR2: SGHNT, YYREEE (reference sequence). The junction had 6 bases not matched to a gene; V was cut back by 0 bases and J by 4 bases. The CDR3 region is CASSLELRGTTGELFF. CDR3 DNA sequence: TGTGCCAGCAGCTTGGAACTGCGGGGGACCACCGGGGAGCTGTTTTTT.

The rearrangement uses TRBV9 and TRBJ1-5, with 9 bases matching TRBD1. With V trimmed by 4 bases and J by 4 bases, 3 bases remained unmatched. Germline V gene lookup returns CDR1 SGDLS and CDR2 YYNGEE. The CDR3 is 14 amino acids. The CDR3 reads CASSHGTGNQPQHF. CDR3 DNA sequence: TGTGCCAGCAGCCACGGGACAGGGAATCAGCCCCAGCATTTT.

CDR3 sequence: CASSPGQGAPEKLFF. CDR3 in DNA: TGTGCCAGTAGTCCCGGACAGGGGGCGCCGGAAAAACTGTTTTTT. The V and J genes are TRBV19 and TRBJ1-4, with 11 bases that match TRBD1. Per the germline V gene, CDR1 is LNHDA and CDR2 is SQIVND (reference sequence). The V gene end was trimmed by 5 bases and the J gene end by 8 bases; junction bases not matched to a gene: 7. The CDR3 runs to 15 residues.

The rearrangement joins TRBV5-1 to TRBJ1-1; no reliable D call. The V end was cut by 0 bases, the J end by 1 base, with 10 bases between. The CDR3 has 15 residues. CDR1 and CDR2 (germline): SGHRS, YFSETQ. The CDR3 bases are TGCGCCAGCAGCTTGGCCTCGGTCTGGAACACTGAAGCTTTCTTT. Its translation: CASSLASVWNTEAFF.

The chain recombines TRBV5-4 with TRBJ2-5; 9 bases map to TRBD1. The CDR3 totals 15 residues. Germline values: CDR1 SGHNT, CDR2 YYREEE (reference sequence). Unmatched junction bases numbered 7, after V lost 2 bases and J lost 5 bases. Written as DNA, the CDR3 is TGTGCCAGCAGCTTCACCGGGACAGGGATTGAGACCCAGTACTTC. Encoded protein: CASSFTGTGIETQYF.

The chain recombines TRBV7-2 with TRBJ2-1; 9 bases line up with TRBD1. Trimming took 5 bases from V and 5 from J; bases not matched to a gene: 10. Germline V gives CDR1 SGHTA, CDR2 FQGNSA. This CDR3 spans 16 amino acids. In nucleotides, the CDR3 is TGTGCCAGCAGCCCCCCCGGGACAGGGCGCCACAATGAGCAGTTCTTC. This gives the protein CASSPPGTGRHNEQFF.

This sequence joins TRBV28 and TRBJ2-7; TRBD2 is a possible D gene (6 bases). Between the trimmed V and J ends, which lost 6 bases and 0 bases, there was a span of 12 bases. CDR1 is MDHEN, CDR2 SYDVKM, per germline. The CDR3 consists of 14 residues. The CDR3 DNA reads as TGTGCCAGCAGCACTAGCCGTACCTCCTACGAGCAGTACTTC. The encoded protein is CASSTSRTSYEQYF.

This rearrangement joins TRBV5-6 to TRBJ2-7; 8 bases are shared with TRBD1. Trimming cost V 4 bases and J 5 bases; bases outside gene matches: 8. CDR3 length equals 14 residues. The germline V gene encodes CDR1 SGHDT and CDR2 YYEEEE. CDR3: CASSHGQGVDEQYF. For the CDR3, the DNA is TGTGCCAGCAGCCACGGACAGGGCGTCGACGAGCAGTACTTC.

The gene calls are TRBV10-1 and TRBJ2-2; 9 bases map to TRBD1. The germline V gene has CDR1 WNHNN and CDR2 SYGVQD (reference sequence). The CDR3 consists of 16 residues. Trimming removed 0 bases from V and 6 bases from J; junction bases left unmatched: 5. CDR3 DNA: TGCGCCAGCAGTGAGTCCGGACAGGGGAGGTCCGGGGAGCTGTTTTTT. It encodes CASSESGQGRSGELFF.

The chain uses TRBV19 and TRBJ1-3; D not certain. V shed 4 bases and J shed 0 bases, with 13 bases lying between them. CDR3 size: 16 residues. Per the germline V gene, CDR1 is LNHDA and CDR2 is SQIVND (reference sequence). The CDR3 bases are TGTGCCAGTAGTAGCCAGGCGCAGCTCTCTGGAAACACCATATATTTT. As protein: CASSSQAQLSGNTIYF. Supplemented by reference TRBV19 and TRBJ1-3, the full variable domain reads DGGITQSPKYLFRKEGQNVTLSCEQNLNHDAMYWYRQDPGQGLRLIYYSQIVNDFQKGDIAEGYSVSREKKESFPLTVTSAQKNPTAFYLCASSSQAQLSGNTIYFGEGSWLTVV.

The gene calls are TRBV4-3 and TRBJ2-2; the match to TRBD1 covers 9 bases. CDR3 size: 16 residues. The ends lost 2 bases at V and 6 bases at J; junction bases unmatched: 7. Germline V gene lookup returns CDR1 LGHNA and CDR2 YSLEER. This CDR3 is CASSQLGQGWAGELFF. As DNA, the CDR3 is TGCGCCAGCAGCCAACTGGGACAGGGTTGGGCCGGGGAGCTGTTTTTT.

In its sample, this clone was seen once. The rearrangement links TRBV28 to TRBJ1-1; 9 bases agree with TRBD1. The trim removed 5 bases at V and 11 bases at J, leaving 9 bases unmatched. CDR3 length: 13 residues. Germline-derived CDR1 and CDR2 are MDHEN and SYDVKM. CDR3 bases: TGTGCCAGCAGTCCTAACAGGGGGCGCGAGGCTTTCTTT. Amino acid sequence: CASSPNRGREAFF.

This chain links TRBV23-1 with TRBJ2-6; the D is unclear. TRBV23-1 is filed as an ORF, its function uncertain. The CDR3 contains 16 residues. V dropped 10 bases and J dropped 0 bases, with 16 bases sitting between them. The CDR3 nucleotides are TGCGCCACGCAATCTGGTGGGCGCTCTGGGGCCAACGTCCTGACTTTC. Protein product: CATQSGGRSGANVLTF.

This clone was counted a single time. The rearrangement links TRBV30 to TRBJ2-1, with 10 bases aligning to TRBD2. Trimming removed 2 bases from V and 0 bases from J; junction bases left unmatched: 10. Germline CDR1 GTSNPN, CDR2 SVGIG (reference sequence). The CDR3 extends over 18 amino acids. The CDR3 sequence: CAWSFKTWTSGSYNEQFF. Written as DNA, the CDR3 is TGTGCCTGGAGTTTCAAAACTTGGACTAGCGGCTCCTACAATGAGCAGTTCTTC.